This TCR beta chain comes out of a study of T cell responses to AZD1222 COVID-19 vaccine. CDR3 length equals 14 residues. Trimming left V 3 bases short and J 5 bases short, with 17 bases between. The germline V gene encodes CDR1 DFQATT and CDR2 SNEGSKA (reference sequence). Sequencing used immunoSEQ multiplex PCR; TCRdb keeps in-frame clones, though not all of them. The table records 95,000 to 100,000 clones, about four fifths of them present only once. V and J are TRBV20-1 and TRBJ2-7; D tentatively reads TRBD1 or TRBD2 (5 bases each). Sequences were derived from peripheral blood, sampled 28 days after the second AZD1222 dose. The clonotype comes from an adult who received the AZD1222 COVID-19 vaccine. CDR3 sequence: CSASPGAITNEQYF. CDR3 bases: TGCAGTGCTAGTCCCGGGGCAATAACCAACGAGCAGTACTTC.